These T cell receptor beta chains were read from a single sample in a study of OX40 agonist ivuxolimab in advanced cancers. The method was immunoSEQ multiplex PCR; TCRdb's version includes in-frame clones alone and lacks a portion of them. The table has tens of thousands of clones, approximately 91% seen once; the top ten hold roughly 4%. The source was CD4+ or CD8+ T cells sorted from blood, collected in a trial of the OX40 agonist ivuxolimab. Receptor source: an adult with an advanced solid tumor such as melanoma, head and neck, liver or kidney cancer. Both conserved end residues are part of each CDR3. Fields, in order: V gene, clone size, J gene, CDR3 protein. Rows give clone size only sometimes, using once, few, many, or a class for an expanded clone.

TRBV6-4	.	TRBJ2-1	CASSEKRGGYNEQFF
TRBV9	few	TRBJ2-7	CASSAGDRDYEQYF
TRBV30	.	TRBJ2-3	CAWSATGSITDTQYF
TRBV6-6	.	TRBJ1-4	CASLQARQEKLFF
TRBV27	.	TRBJ2-3	CASSFLTSGTDTQYF
TRBV27	.	TRBJ2-2	CASSLGPNTGELFF
TRBV5-6	.	TRBJ2-7	CASSRPIAGTDYEQYF
TRBV5-7	.	TRBJ1-3	CASSDGQKFGNTIYF
TRBV9	.	TRBJ2-3	CASSVAGSYTDTQYF
TRBV7-9	few	TRBJ1-1	CASSPYNTGANTEAFF
TRBV28	.	TRBJ1-1	CASSFRKAMNTEAFF
TRBV7-9	.	TRBJ2-3	CASSSGLAGVDTQYF
TRBV7-9	.	TRBJ1-1	CASSIIPGTDTEAFF
TRBV6-1	.	TRBJ2-3	CASSVLAGGTDTQYF
TRBV15	.	TRBJ1-5	CATSRDRYIPQHF
TRBV2	.	TRBJ2-3	CASSGRDRASPLLDTQYF
TRBV5-8	.	TRBJ1-5	CASTPGVSGGQPQHF
TRBV6-1	.	TRBJ1-1	CASSERNRETEAFF
TRBV9	.	TRBJ2-1	CASSDPVEGNEQFF
TRBV6-1	.	TRBJ2-7	CASGVPLYEQYF
TRBV6-5	few	TRBJ1-2	CASSYSGGPRFTF
TRBV6-1	.	TRBJ1-1	CASSEEWQDTEAFF
TRBV25-1	.	TRBJ1-4	CASSERGIFDEKLFF
TRBV11-2	.	TRBJ1-3	CASSLGLIKGNTIYF
TRBV9	.	TRBJ2-3	CASSPPLAGAGRKQYF
TRBV15	.	TRBJ2-7	CATSIESGEYYEQYF
TRBV7-6	.	TRBJ2-1	CASSLTGARNEQFF
TRBV7-2	.	TRBJ2-7	CASSQVSGSRYYEQYF
TRBV10-2	.	TRBJ1-2	CASSPRQGADGYTF
TRBV6-4	.	TRBJ2-5	CATAGSSGAQETQYF
TRBV5-6	.	TRBJ1-5	CASSGGNHNQPQHF
TRBV19	.	TRBJ2-7	CASSPSQGTHYEQYF
TRBV10-3	few	TRBJ2-1	CAISPGTSGYNEQFF
TRBV4-1	few	TRBJ2-1	CASSQLAGGPDEQFF
TRBV7-9	.	TRBJ2-3	CASSLALREGPDTQYF
TRBV15	.	TRBJ2-1	CATSRVRTTIDNEQFF
TRBV5-6	once	TRBJ2-7	CASSERDRPYEQYF
TRBV7-7	.	TRBJ2-5	CASRTETGRSITGETQYF
TRBV19	.	TRBJ2-1	CASNLAGGFNEQFF
TRBV7-6	.	TRBJ2-1	CASSVTGSSYNEQFF
TRBV6-5	once	TRBJ1-1	CASSYTGGGTEAFF
TRBV28	.	TRBJ1-2	CASSLEVVRGQGSYGYTF
TRBV7-2	.	TRBJ2-7	CASSLAGRGRPYEQYF
TRBV13	once	TRBJ2-2	CASRWEQGPAGELFF
TRBV7-2	.	TRBJ1-1	CASSLIIFVTEAFF
TRBV5-4	.	TRBJ2-3	CASSLGLASTDTQYF
TRBV13	once	TRBJ1-1	CASSLAGGGNTEAFF
TRBV10-2	.	TRBJ1-3	CASSEGKHSGNTIYF
TRBV10-2	.	TRBJ2-2	CASIIGHGELFF
TRBV28	.	TRBJ2-1	CASTPGSYNEQFF
TRBV5-4	.	TRBJ2-5	CASSPGLAGGLETQYF
TRBV5-6	.	TRBJ2-5	CASSLIGLGQETQYF
TRBV7-3	.	TRBJ2-7	CASSLTGAYEQYF
TRBV9	.	TRBJ2-1	CASSGRPALPYNEQFF
TRBV19	.	TRBJ1-1	CASSISGYTEAFF
TRBV7-9	.	TRBJ1-5	CASSTDRERNQPQHF
TRBV2	.	TRBJ1-2	CASSVGSSAGGYTF
TRBV4-1	few	TRBJ2-7	CASSHRTGYEQYF
TRBV10-3	.	TRBJ2-7	CAISDPRDYEQYF
TRBV7-3	once	TRBJ2-1	CASSLSVAGLNEQFF